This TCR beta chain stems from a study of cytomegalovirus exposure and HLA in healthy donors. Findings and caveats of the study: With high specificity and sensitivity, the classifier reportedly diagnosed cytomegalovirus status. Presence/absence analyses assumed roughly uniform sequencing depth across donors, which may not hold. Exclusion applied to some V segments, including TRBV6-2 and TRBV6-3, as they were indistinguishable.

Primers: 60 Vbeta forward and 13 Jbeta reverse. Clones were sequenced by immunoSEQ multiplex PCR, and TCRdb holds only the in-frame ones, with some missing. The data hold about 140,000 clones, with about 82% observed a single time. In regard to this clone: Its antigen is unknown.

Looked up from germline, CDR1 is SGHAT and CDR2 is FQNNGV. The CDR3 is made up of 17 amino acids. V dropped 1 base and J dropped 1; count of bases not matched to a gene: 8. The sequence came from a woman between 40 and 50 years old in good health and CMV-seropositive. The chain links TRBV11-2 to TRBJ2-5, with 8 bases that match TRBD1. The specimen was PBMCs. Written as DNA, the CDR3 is TGTGCCAGCAGCTTAGGGACAGGGAAGACCCTCCAAGAGACCCAGTACTTC. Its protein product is CASSLGTGKTLQETQYF.